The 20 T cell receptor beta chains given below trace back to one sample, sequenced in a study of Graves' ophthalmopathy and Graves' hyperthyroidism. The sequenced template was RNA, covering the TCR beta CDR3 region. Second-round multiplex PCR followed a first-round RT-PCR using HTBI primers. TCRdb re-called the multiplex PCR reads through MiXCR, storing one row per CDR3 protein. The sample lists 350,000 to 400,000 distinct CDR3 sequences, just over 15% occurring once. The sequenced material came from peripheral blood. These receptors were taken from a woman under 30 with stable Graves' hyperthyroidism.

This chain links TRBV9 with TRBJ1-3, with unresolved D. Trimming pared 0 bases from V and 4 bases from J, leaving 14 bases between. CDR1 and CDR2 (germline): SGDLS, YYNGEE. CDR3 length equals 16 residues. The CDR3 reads CASSVGRNTPGNTIYF. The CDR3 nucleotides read TGTGCCAGCAGCGTAGGCCGGAATACTCCAGGAAACACCATATATTTT.

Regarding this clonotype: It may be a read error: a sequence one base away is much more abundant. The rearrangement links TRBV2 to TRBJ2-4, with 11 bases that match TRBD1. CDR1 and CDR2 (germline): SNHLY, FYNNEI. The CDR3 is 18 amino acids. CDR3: CASSAGTGGVVAKDIQYF. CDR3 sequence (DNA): TGTGCCAGCAGTGCCGGGACAGGGGGTGTTGTAGCCAAAGACATTCAGTACTTC.

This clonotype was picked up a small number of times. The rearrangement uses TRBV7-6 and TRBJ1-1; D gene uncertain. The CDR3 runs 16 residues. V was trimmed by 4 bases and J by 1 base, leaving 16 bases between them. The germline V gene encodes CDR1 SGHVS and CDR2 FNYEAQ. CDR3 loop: CASSSPAGKGNTEAFF. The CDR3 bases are TGTGCCAGCAGCTCTCCGGCGGGGAAGGGGAACACTGAAGCTTTCTTT.

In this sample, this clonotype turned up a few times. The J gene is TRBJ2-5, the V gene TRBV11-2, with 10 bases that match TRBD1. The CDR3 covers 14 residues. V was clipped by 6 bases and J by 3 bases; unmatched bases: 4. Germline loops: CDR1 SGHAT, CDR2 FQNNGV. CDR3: CASRKGTGEETQYF. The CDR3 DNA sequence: TGTGCCAGCAGAAAAGGGACAGGGGAAGAGACCCAGTACTTC.

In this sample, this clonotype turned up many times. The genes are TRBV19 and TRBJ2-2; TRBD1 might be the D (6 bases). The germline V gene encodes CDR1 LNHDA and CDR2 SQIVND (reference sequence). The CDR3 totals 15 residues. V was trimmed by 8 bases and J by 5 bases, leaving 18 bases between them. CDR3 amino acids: CASAKTGVRTGELFF. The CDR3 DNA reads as TGTGCCAGTGCTAAGACAGGCGTCCGAACCGGGGAGCTGTTTTTT.

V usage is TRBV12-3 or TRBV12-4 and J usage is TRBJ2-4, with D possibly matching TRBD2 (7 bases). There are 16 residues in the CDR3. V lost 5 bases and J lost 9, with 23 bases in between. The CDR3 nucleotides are TGTGCCAGCAGTCCCCTAAGGGGGGGAACCGAACGCATTCAGTACTTC. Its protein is CASSPLRGGTERIQYF.

This chain's CDR3 is CASSPRRAGLRNTGELFF. For the CDR3, the DNA is TGTGCCAGCAGCCCACGGCGGGCAGGGTTAAGGAACACCGGGGAGCTGTTTTTT. The rearrangement links TRBV11-1 to TRBJ2-2; D could derive from TRBD1 or TRBD2 (5 bases each). V lost 5 bases and J 1 base, leaving 20 bases between the germline ends. This CDR3 region has 18 residues. Germline loops: CDR1 SGHAT, CDR2 FQDESV (reference sequence).

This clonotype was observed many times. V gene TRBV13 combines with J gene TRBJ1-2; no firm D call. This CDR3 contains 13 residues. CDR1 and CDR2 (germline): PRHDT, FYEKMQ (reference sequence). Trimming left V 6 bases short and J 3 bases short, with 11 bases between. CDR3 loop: CASSRDGYYGYTF. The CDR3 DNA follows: TGTGCCAGCAGTCGCGACGGATACTATGGCTACACCTTC.

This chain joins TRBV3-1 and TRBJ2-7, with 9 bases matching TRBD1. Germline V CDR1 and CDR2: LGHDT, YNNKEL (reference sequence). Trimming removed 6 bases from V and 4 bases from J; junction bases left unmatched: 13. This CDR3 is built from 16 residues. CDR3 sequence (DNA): TGTGCCAGCAGTTATTCGGGACAGGGTAAGGAGTACGAGCAGTACTTC. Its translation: CASSYSGQGKEYEQYF.

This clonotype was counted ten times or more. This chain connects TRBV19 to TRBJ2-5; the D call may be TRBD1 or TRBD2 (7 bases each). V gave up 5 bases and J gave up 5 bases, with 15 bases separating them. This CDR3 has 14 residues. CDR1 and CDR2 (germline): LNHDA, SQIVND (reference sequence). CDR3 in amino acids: CASSAGGARETQYF. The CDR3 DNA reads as TGTGCCAGTAGTGCAGGGGGGGCCCGGGAGACCCAGTACTTC.

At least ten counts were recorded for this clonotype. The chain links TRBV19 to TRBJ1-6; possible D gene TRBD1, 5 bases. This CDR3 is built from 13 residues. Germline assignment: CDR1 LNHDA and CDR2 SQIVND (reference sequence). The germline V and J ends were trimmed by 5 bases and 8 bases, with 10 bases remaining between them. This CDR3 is CASSGGLDSPLHF. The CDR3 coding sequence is TGTGCCAGTAGTGGGGGGTTGGATTCACCCCTCCACTTT. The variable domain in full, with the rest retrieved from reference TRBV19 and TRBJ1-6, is DGGITQSPKYLFRKEGQNVTLSCEQNLNHDAMYWYRQDPGQGLRLIYYSQIVNDFQKGDIAEGYSVSREKKESFPLTVTSAQKNPTAFYLCASSGGLDSPLHFGNGTRLTVT.

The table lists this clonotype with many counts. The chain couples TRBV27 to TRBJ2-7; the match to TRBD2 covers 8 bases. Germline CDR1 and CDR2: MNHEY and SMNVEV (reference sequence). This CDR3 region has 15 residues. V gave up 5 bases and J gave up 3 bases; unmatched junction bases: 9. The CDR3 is CASSPQGAGDYEQYF. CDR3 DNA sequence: TGTGCCAGCAGTCCCCAAGGAGCGGGGGACTACGAGCAGTACTTC.

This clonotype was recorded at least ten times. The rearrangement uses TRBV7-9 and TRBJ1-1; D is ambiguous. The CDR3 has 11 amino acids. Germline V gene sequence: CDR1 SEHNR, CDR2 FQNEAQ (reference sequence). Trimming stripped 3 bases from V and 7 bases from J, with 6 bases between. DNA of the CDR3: TGTGCCAGCAGCTTCCACATTGAAGCTTTCTTT. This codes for CASSFHIEAFF.

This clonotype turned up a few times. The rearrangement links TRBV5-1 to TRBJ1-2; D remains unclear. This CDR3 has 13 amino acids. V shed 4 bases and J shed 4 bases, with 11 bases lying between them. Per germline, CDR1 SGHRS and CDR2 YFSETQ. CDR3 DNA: TGCGCCAGCAGCCCCGCCTCGGCCTATGGCTACACCTTC. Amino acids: CASSPASAYGYTF.

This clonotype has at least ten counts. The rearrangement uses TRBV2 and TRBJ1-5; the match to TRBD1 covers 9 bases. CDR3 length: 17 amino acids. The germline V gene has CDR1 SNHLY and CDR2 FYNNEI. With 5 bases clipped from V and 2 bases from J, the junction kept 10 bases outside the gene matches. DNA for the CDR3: TGTGCCAGCAGTCTTAGGGGGACAGGGTGGCGCAATCAGCCCCAGCATTTT. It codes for CASSLRGTGWRNQPQHF.

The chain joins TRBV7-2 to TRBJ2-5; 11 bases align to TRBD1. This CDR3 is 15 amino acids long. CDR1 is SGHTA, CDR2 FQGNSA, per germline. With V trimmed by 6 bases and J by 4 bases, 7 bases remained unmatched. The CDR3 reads CASSLDRGLGETQYF. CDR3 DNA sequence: TGTGCCAGCAGTTTGGACAGGGGGCTGGGAGAGACCCAGTACTTC. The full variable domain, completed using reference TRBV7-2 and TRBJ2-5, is GAGVSQSPSNKVTEKGKDVELRCDPISGHTALYWYRQSLGQGLEFLIYFQGNSAPDKSGLPSDRFSAERTGGSVSTLTIQRTQQEDSAVYLCASSLDRGLGETQYFGPGTRLLVL.

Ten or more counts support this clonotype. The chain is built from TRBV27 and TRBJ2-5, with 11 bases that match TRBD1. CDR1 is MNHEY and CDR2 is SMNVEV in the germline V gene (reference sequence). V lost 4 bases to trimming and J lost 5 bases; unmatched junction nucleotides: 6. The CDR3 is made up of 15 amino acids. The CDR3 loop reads CASSSRTGGAETQYF. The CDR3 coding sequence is TGTGCCAGCAGTTCACGGACAGGGGGCGCGGAGACCCAGTACTTC.

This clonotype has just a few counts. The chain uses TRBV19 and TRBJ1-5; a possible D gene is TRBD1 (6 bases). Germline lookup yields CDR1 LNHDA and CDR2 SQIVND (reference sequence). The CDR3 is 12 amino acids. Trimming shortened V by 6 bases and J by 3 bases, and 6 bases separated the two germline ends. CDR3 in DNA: TGTGCCAGTAGGGGACACAATCAGCCCCAGCATTTT. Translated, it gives CASRGHNQPQHF. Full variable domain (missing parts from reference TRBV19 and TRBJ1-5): DGGITQSPKYLFRKEGQNVTLSCEQNLNHDAMYWYRQDPGQGLRLIYYSQIVNDFQKGDIAEGYSVSREKKESFPLTVTSAQKNPTAFYLCASRGHNQPQHFGDGTRLSIL.

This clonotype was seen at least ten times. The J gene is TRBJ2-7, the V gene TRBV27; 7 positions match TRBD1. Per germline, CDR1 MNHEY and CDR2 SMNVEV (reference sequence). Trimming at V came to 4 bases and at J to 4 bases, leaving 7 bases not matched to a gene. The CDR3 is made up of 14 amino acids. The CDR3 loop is CASSSHRGGYEQYF. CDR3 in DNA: TGTGCCAGCAGTTCGCACAGGGGCGGGTACGAGCAGTACTTC.

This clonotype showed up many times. Here the CDR3 DNA reads TGTGCCACCAGCAGGACAGGGGGTGGGGAGACCCAGTACTTC. Amino acids: CATSRTGGGETQYF. The chain recombines TRBV24-1 with TRBJ2-5, with 10 bases lining up with TRBD1. The V segment lost 7 bases and the J segment 5 bases; nucleotides outside the gene matches: 6. The CDR3 length is 14 residues. The germline V gene encodes CDR1 KGHDR and CDR2 SFDVKD.